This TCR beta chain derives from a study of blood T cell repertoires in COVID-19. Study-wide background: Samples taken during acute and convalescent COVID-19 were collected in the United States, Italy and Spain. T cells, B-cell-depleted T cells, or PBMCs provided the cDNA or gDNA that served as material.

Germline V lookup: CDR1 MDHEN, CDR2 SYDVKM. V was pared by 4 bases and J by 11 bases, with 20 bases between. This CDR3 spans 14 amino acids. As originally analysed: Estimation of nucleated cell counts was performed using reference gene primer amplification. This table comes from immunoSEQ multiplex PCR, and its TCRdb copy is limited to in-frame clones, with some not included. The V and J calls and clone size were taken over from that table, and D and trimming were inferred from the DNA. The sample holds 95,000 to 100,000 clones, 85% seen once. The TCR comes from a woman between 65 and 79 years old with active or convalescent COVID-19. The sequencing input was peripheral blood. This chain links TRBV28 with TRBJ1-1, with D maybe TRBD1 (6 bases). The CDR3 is CASSSTRQAQVAFF. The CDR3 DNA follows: TGTGCCAGCAGTTCTACTCGACAGGCCCAGGTGGCTTTCTTT.